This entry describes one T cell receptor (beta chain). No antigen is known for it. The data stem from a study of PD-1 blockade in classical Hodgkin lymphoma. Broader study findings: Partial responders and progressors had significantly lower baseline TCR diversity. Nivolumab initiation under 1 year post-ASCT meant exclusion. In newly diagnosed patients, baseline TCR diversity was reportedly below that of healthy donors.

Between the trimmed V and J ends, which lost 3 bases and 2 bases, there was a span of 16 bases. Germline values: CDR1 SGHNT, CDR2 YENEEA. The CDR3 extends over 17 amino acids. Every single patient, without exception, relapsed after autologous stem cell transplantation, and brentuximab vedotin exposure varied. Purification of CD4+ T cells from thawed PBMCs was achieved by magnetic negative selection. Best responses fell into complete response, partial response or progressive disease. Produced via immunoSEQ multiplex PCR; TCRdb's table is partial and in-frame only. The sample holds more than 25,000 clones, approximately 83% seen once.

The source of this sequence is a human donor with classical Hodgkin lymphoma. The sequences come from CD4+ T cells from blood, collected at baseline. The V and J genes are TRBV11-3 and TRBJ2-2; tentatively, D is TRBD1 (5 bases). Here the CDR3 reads CASSFSPWQGNTGELFF. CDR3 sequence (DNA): TGTGCCAGCAGCTTCTCACCTTGGCAGGGTAACACCGGGGAGCTGTTTTTT.